This TCR beta chain is drawn from a study of blood T cells in healthy people across ages. The study, taken as a whole, reports: Long-lived donors exceeded aged donors in naive CD4+ cells and diversity.

As for this clonotype: The antigen is not known.

Total RNA was extracted at no less than 5.5 micrograms per sample. The second PCR ran about 6 to 12 cycles with a sample-barcoded 5' primer and J-beta primers. Each cDNA molecule was tagged by a template-switch adaptor that had 12 random nucleotides. Via MiXCR, TCRdb re-called the 5' RACE reads, giving one row per CDR3 protein. The data show 1,500,000 or so distinct CDR3 sequences, approximately 43% seen once. CDR3 length: 16 amino acids. Trimming took 5 bases from V and 1 from J; bases not matched to a gene: 9. This sequence originates from a woman aged 18-30 years in good health. This chain links TRBV12-3 or TRBV12-4 with TRBJ2-3; TRBD1 matches at 7 bases. Sequencing was done on a sample of blood. This CDR3 is CASSARQGRGTDTQYF. DNA of the CDR3: TGTGCCAGCAGTGCGCGACAGGGTCGGGGCACAGATACGCAGTATTTT.